Below, 23 T cell receptor beta chains from the same sample are listed, as sequenced in a study of blood T cell repertoires in COVID-19. Measured with immunoSEQ multiplex PCR; TCRdb has only the in-frame clones, and not every one. The sample yields a few hundred thousand clones, 80% to 90% seen once. Sequenced material: PBMCs or T cells enriched from blood (not recorded which). The receptors here all came from a woman between 18 and 29 years old in a cohort exposed to, infected with or recovered from COVID-19 (not recorded which).

The chain uses TRBV20-1 and TRBJ1-5, with D hard to call. CDR1 and CDR2 (germline): DFQATT, SNEGSKA (reference sequence). CDR3 length equals 13 residues. Deletions cut 3 bases from V and 4 bases from J, with 10 bases between. The CDR3 DNA sequence: TGCAGTGCTAGTCGGGGATTTAATCAGCCCCAGCATTTT. Translating it yields CSASRGFNQPQHF.

The chain has TRBV9 and TRBJ1-3; D remains ambiguous. CDR3 size: 16 residues. The V and J ends lost 0 bases and 0 bases respectively, with 10 bases between them. Germline V CDR1 and CDR2: SGDLS, YYNGEE. CDR3 DNA: TGTGCCAGCAGCGTAGAACCAGTAAGCTCTGGAAACACCATATATTTT. Protein: CASSVEPVSSGNTIYF.

The chain is built from TRBV3-1 (or the pseudogene TRBV3-2) and TRBJ2-1, with 9 bases that match TRBD2. This CDR3 is built from 17 residues. CDR1 is LGHDT and CDR2 is YNNKEL in the germline V gene (reference sequence). Trimming cost V 4 bases and J 5 bases; bases outside gene matches: 12. The CDR3 loop reads CASSPGFPGTSHNEQFF. The CDR3 DNA follows: TGTGCCAGCAGCCCCGGATTTCCCGGGACTAGCCACAATGAGCAGTTCTTC.

The CDR3 coding sequence is TGTGCCAGCAGTCAATATACCGGGACAGGGGGTAGTTATTATGGCTACACCTTC. This codes for CASSQYTGTGGSYYGYTF. This chain joins TRBV2 and TRBJ1-2; 11 nucleotides line up with TRBD1. The CDR3 has 18 amino acids. V dropped 5 bases and J dropped 5; count of bases not matched to a gene: 16. The germline gives CDR1 SNHLY, CDR2 FYNNEI.

The V call is TRBV10-1, the J call TRBJ2-3, with TRBD1 matching 9 bases. The CDR3 is 14 amino acids. CDR1 WNHNN and CDR2 SYGVQD come from the germline V gene (reference sequence). After removal of 5 bases from V and 3 bases from J, the junction contained 3 bases not matched to a gene. DNA of the CDR3: TGCGCCAGCAGTCGGGGACAGGGTACAGATACGCAGTATTTT. This sequence encodes CASSRGQGTDTQYF.

The chain uses TRBV7-6 and TRBJ1-6; 7 nucleotides line up with TRBD1. This CDR3 comprises 14 residues. CDR1 and CDR2 (germline): SGHVS, FNYEAQ. J was trimmed by 9 bases and V by 1 base; bases with no gene match: 3. CDR3 sequence (DNA): TGTGCCAGCAGCTTAGAGTACAGGGGTTCACCCCTCCACTTT. Translating it yields CASSLEYRGSPLHF.

The chain is built from TRBV2 and TRBJ2-7; a weak D match, TRBD2 (6 bases). V was cut by 7 bases and J by 0 bases, with 16 bases left in between. The CDR3 runs 15 residues. Germline V gene data show CDR1 as SNHLY and CDR2 as FYNNEI. The CDR3 bases are TGTGCCAGCAATGGAGGGGCAGTCAGCTCCTACGAGCAGTACTTC. Protein sequence: CASNGGAVSSYEQYF.

V is TRBV7-6 and J is TRBJ1-1, with D perhaps matching TRBD1 (5 bases). This CDR3 comprises 14 residues. The V and J ends lost 4 bases and 5 bases respectively, with 14 bases between them. Germline V gene sequence: CDR1 SGHVS, CDR2 FNYEAQ. CDR3 sequence: CASSSRQIRTEAFF. The CDR3 coding sequence is TGTGCCAGCAGCTCCCGACAGATAAGGACTGAAGCTTTCTTT.

The rearrangement joins TRBV6-6 to TRBJ2-1; D might be TRBD2 (6 bases). Germline lookup yields CDR1 MNHNY and CDR2 SVGAGI (reference sequence). V was cut by 7 bases and J by 0 bases, with 13 bases left in between. The CDR3 is 15 amino acids. The CDR3 DNA is TGTGCCAGCATCATGGAGGGAAGCTCCTACAATGAGCAGTTCTTC. Translated: CASIMEGSSYNEQFF.

This chain connects TRBV19 to TRBJ2-4, with TRBD1 matching 11 bases. Trimming cost V 5 bases and J 7 bases; bases outside gene matches: 4. This CDR3 has 14 amino acids. Germline CDR1 reads LNHDA; CDR2 reads SQIVND (reference sequence). The DNA of the CDR3 is TGTGCCAGTAGTTTCGGGACAGGGGGTAACATTCAGTACTTC. Protein sequence: CASSFGTGGNIQYF.

A few counts support this clone. J is TRBJ1-2 and V is TRBV4-1, with 8 positions matching TRBD1. The CDR3 consists of 14 residues. The ends lost 4 bases at V and 5 bases at J; junction bases unmatched: 6. Germline V gene data show CDR1 as MGHRA and CDR2 as YSYEKL. The CDR3 nucleotides are TGCGCCAGCAGCCTAGACAGGGGCAGATATGGCTACACCTTC. Its translation: CASSLDRGRYGYTF.

This clone was observed once. The rearrangement uses TRBV20-1 and TRBJ2-5; perhaps TRBD2 as D (5 bases). Germline CDR1 DFQATT, CDR2 SNEGSKA (reference sequence). Trimming shortened V by 6 bases and J by 7 bases, and 12 bases separated the two germline ends. The CDR3 covers 11 residues. The CDR3 DNA sequence: TGCAGTGCGAAGAGGGAGAGGACCCAGTACTTC. Protein product: CSAKRERTQYF.

The chain links TRBV12-3 or TRBV12-4 to TRBJ2-2; no reliable D call. Trimming cost V 3 bases and J 2 bases, with 4 bases left between them. CDR3 length equals 13 residues. Here the CDR3 DNA reads TGTGCCAGCAGTTTGACAAACACCGGGGAGCTGTTTTTT. This codes for CASSLTNTGELFF.

The V and J genes are TRBV19 and TRBJ2-7; maybe TRBD1 (5 bases). This CDR3 region has 14 residues. Germline V CDR1 and CDR2: LNHDA, SQIVND (reference sequence). V dropped 4 bases and J dropped 4 bases, with 14 bases sitting between them. The CDR3 sequence: CASSSDRNNYEQYF. CDR3 DNA: TGTGCCAGTAGTAGCGACAGAAATAATTACGAGCAGTACTTC.

This chain connects TRBV25-1 to TRBJ1-1; the D is unclear. The germline CDR1 and CDR2 sequences are MGHDK and SYGVNS. V was trimmed by 7 bases and J by 5 bases, leaving 14 bases between them. The length of the CDR3 is 13 residues. The CDR3 DNA sequence: TGTGCCAGCACTCGAATGAGCTTGACTGAAGCTTTCTTT. Translated: CASTRMSLTEAFF.

V gene TRBV5-6 combines with J gene TRBJ1-5; D not certain. Germline values: CDR1 SGHDT, CDR2 YYEEEE. The CDR3 spans 15 residues. V gave up 2 bases and J gave up 0 bases, with 9 bases separating them. The CDR3: CASSFWADSNQPQHF. The CDR3 nucleotides read TGTGCCAGCAGCTTTTGGGCCGATAGCAATCAGCCCCAGCATTTT.

CDR3 in amino acids: CASSLAEGTSTDTQYF. The CDR3 DNA is TGCGCCAGCAGCTTGGCCGAGGGCACTAGCACAGATACGCAGTATTTT. The genes are TRBV5-1 and TRBJ2-3; a possible D gene is TRBD2 (5 bases). Trimming cost V 0 bases and J 0 bases, with 11 bases left between them. CDR3 length: 16 amino acids. Germline CDR1 reads SGHRS; CDR2 reads YFSETQ.

The genes are TRBV11-2 and TRBJ2-7; 9 positions agree with TRBD1. Germline CDR1 reads SGHAT; CDR2 reads FQNNGV. V lost 5 bases and J lost 1; bases outside the gene matches: 12. This CDR3 region has 17 residues. The CDR3 region is CASSLPPSGQGSYEQYF. CDR3 bases: TGTGCCAGCAGCCTACCGCCCTCGGGACAGGGATCCTACGAGCAGTACTTC. Together with reference TRBV11-2 and TRBJ2-7, the CDR3 gives the full variable domain: EAGVAQSPRYKIIEKRQSVAFWCNPISGHATLYWYQQILGQGPKLLIQFQNNGVVDDSQLPKDRFSAERLKGVDSTLKIQPAKLEDSAVYLCASSLPPSGQGSYEQYFGPGTRLTVT.

CDR3 sequence reads: CASSQVAAGGPESETQYF. For the CDR3, the DNA is TGTGCCAGCAGCCAAGTGGCAGCGGGAGGGCCGGAATCGGAGACCCAGTACTTC. The chain has TRBV3-1 (or the pseudogene TRBV3-2) and TRBJ2-5; TRBD2 matches 10 bases. The CDR3 covers 18 residues. Germline trimming cut 1 base from V and 5 bases from J; bases unmatched to any gene: 13. Looked up from germline, CDR1 is LGHDT and CDR2 is YNNKEL (reference sequence).

Here the CDR3 reads CASSVGQGGNTIYF. Here the CDR3 DNA reads TGTGCCAGCAGCGTAGGACAGGGGGGAAACACCATATATTTT. The V call is TRBV9, the J call TRBJ1-3; TRBD1 matches 8 bases. The germline V gene has CDR1 SGDLS and CDR2 YYNGEE. V dropped 0 bases and J dropped 4; count of bases not matched to a gene: 0. This CDR3 has 14 amino acids.

This clone was picked up a small number of times. The rearrangement joins TRBV5-1 to TRBJ1-2; D possibly corresponds to TRBD1 (6 bases). The ends were cut back, 3 bases at V and 7 bases at J, with 16 bases in the middle. Germline CDR1 is SGHRS and CDR2 is YFSETQ. The CDR3 contains 14 residues. The CDR3 protein is CASSYNREDSGYTF. The CDR3 nucleotides read TGCGCCAGCAGCTACAACAGGGAAGATAGTGGCTACACCTTC.

This chain uses TRBV6-5 with TRBJ1-3; TRBD1 is a possible D gene (5 bases). The V gene lost 2 bases and the J gene lost 0 bases, with 8 bases spanning the gap. CDR3 size: 15 residues. CDR1 and CDR2 (germline): MNHEY, SVGAGI. The CDR3 sequence: CASSYLQGSGNTIYF. The CDR3 DNA sequence: TGTGCCAGCAGTTACCTTCAGGGCTCTGGAAACACCATATATTTT.

The chain employs TRBV28 and TRBJ1-6; 7 nucleotides line up with TRBD1. The CDR3 has 15 residues. V lost 5 bases to trimming and J lost 9 bases; unmatched junction nucleotides: 10. Germline V CDR1 and CDR2: MDHEN, SYDVKM. The CDR3 loop reads CASSLQRQGGSPLHF. The DNA for the CDR3 is TGTGCCAGCAGTCTACAACGACAGGGTGGTTCACCCCTCCACTTT.